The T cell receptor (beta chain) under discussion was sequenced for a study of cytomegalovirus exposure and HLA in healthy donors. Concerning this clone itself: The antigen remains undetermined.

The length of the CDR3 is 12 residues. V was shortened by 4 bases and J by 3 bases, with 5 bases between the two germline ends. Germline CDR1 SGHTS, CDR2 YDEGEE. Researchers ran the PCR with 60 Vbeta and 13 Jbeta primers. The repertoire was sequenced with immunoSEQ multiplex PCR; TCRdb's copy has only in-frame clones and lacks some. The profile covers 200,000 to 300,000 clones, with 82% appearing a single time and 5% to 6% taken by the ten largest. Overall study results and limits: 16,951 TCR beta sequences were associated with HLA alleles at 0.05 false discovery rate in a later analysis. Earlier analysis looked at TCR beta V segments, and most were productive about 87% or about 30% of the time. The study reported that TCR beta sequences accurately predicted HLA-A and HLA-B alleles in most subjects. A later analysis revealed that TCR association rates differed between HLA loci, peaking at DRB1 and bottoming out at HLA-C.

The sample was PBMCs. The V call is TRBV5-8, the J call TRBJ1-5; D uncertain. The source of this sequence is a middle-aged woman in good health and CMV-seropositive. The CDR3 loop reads CASSTYNQPQHF. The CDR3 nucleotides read TGTGCCAGCAGCACCTACAATCAGCCCCAGCATTTT.